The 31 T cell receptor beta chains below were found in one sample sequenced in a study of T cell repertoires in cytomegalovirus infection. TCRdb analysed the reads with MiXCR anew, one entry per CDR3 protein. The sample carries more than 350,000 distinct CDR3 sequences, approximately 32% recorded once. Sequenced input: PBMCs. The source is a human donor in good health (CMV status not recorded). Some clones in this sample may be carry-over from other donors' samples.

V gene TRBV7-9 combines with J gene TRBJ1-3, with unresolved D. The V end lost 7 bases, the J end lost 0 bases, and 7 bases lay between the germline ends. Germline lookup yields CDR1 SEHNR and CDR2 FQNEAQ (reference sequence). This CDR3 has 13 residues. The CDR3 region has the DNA TGTGCCAGCAAGGGATTCTCTGGAAACACCATATATTTT. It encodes CASKGFSGNTIYF.

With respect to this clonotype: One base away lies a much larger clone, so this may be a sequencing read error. The CDR3 loop is CASSSVYENIQYF. The CDR3 nucleotides read TGTGCCAGCAGCTCCGTTTACGAGAACATTCAGTACTTC. V gene TRBV7-2 combines with J gene TRBJ2-4; D is ambiguous. V was trimmed by 4 bases and J by 7 bases, leaving 11 bases between them. Per germline, CDR1 SGHTA and CDR2 FQGNSA. CDR3 length equals 13 residues.

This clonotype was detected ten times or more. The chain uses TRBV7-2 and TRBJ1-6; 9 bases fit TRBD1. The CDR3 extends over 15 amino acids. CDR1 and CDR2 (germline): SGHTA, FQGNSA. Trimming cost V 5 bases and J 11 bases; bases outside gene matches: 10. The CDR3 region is CASSTTGGAGTPLHF. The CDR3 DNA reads TGTGCCAGCAGCACTACAGGGGGCGCGGGGACACCCCTCCACTTT.

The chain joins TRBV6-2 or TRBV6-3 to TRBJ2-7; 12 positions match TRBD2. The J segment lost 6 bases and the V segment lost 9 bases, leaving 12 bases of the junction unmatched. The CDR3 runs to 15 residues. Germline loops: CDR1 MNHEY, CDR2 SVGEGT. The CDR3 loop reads CARSRTSGEGSEQYF. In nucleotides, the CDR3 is TGTGCCAGAAGTCGGACTAGCGGGGAGGGTAGCGAGCAGTACTTC.

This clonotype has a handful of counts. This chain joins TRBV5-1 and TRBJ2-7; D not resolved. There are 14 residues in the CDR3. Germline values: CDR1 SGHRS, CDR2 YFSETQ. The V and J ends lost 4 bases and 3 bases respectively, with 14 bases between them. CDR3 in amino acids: CASSLERANYEQYF. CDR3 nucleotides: TGCGCCAGCAGCCTGGAAAGGGCTAACTACGAGCAGTACTTC.

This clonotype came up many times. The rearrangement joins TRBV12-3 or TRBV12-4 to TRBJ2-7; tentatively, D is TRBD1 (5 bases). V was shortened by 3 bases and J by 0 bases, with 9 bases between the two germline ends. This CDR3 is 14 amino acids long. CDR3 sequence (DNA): TGTGCCAGCAGTTTCGGCCAGGGCTCCTACGAGCAGTACTTC. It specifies CASSFGQGSYEQYF.

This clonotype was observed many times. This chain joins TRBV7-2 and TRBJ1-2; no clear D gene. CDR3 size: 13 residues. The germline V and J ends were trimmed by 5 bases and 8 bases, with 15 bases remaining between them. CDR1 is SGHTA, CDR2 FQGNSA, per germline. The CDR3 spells CASSPSESIGYTF. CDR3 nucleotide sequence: TGTGCCAGCAGCCCCTCAGAGTCGATCGGCTACACCTTC. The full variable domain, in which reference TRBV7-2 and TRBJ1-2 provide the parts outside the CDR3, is GAGVSQSPSNKVTEKGKDVELRCDPISGHTALYWYRQSLGQGLEFLIYFQGNSAPDKSGLPSDRFSAERTGGSVSTLTIQRTQQEDSAVYLCASSPSESIGYTFGSGTRLTVV.

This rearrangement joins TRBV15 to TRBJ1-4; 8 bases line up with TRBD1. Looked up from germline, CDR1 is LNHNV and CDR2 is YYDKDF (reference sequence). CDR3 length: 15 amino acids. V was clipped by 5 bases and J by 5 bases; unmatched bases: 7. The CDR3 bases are TGTGCCACCAGCGGCCGGGACAGGCTAAATGAAAAACTGTTTTTT. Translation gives CATSGRDRLNEKLFF. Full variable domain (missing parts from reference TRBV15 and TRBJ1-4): DAMVIQNPRYQVTQFGKPVTLSCSQTLNHNVMYWYQQKSSQAPKLLFHYYDKDFNNEADTPDNFQSRRPNTSFCFLDIRSPGLGDTAMYLCATSGRDRLNEKLFFGSGTQLSVL.

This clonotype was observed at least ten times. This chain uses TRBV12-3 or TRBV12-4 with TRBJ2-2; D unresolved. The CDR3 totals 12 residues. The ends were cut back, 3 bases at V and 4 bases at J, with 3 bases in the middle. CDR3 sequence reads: CASSLPTGELFF. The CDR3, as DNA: TGTGCCAGCAGTTTGCCCACCGGGGAGCTGTTTTTT.

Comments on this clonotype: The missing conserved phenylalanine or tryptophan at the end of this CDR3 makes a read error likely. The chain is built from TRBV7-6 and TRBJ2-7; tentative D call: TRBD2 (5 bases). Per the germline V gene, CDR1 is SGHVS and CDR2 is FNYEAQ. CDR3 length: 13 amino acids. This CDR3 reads CASSLASSYEQYL. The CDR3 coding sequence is TGTGCAAGCAGCTTAGCGAGCTCCTACGAGCAGTACTTA.

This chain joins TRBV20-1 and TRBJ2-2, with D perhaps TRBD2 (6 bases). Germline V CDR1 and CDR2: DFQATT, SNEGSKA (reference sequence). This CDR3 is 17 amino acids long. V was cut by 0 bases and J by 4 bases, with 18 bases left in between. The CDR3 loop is CSARDQYPGVITGELFF. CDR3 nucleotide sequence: TGCAGTGCTAGAGATCAGTACCCGGGGGTTATCACCGGGGAGCTGTTTTTT.

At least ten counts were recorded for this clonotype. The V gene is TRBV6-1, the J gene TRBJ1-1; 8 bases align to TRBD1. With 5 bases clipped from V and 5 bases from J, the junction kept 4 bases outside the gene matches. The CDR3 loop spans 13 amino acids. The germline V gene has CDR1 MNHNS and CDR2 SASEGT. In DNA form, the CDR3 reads TGTGCCAGCAGTCGGACAGGGTTGACTGAAGCTTTCTTT. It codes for CASSRTGLTEAFF.

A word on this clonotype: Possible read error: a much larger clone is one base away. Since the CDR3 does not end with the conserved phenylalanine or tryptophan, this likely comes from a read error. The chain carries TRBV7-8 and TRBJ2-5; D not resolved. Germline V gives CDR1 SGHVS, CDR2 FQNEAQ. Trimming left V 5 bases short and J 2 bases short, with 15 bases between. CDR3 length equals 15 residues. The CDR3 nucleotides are TGTGCCAGCAGCGAGGCGTCTCTAGTGCAAGAGACCCAGTACTTA. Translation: CASSEASLVQETQYL.

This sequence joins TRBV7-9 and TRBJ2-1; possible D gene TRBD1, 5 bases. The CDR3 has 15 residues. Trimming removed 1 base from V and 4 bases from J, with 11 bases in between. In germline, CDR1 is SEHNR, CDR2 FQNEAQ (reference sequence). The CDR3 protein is CASSLEGAPYNEQFF. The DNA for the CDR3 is TGTGCCAGCAGCTTAGAAGGGGCGCCATACAATGAGCAGTTCTTC.

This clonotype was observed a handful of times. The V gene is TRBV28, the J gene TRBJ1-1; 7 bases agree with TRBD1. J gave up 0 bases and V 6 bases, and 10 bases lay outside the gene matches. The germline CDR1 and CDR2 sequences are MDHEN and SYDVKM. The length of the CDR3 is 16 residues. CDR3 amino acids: CASSRGAGAMNTEAFF. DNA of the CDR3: TGTGCCAGCAGCAGGGGGGCAGGGGCCATGAACACTGAAGCTTTCTTT.

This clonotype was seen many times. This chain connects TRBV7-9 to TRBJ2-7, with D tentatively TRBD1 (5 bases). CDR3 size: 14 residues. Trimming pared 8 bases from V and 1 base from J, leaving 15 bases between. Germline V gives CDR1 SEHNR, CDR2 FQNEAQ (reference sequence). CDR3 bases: TGTGCCAGCGGAAGACAGCAGCCTTCCTACGAGCAGTACTTC. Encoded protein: CASGRQQPSYEQYF.

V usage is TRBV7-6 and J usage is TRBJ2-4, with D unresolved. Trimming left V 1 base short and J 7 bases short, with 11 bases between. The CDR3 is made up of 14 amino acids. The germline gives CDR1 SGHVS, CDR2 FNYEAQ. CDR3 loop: CASSLEAHGNIQYF. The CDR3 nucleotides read TGTGCCAGCAGCTTAGAGGCCCACGGTAACATTCAGTACTTC.

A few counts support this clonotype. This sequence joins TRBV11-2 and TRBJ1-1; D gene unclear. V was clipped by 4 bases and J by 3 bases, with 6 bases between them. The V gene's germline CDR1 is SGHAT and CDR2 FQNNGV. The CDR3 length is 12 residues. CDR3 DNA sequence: TGTGCCAGCAGCTCGGGTCACACTGAAGCTTTCTTT. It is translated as CASSSGHTEAFF.

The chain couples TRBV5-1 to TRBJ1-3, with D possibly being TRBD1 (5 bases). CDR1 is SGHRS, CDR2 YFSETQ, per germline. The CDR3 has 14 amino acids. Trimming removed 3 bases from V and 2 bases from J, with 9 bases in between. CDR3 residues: CASSSGIAGNTIYF. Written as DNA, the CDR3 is TGCGCCAGCAGCTCAGGGATTGCTGGAAACACCATATATTTT.

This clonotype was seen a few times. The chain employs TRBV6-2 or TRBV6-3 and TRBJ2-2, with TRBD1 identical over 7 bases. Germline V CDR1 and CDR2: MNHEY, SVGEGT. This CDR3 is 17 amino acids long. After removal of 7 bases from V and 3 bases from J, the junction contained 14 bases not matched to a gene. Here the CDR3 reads CASTLRMRGLDTGELFF. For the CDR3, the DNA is TGTGCCAGCACCTTACGTATGAGGGGGCTGGACACCGGGGAGCTGTTTTTT.

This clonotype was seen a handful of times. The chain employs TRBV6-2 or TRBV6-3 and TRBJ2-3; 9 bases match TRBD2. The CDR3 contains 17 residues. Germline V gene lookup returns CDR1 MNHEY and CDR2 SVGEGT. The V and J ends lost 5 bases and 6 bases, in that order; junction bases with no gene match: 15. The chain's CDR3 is CASSTPPRAGGGDTQYF. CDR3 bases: TGTGCCAGCAGTACCCCCCCTAGAGCGGGGGGTGGGGATACGCAGTATTTT.

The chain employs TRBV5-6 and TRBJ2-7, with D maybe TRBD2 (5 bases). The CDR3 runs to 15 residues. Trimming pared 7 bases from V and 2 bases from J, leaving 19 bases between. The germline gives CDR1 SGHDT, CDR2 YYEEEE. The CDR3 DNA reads TGTGCCAGCTACGATTGGACTGATAAAACCTACGAGCAGTACTTC. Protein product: CASYDWTDKTYEQYF.

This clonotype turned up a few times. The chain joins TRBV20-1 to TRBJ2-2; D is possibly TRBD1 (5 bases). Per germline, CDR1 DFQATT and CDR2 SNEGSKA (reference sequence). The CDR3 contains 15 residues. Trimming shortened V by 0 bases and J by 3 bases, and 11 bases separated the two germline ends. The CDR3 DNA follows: TGCAGTGCTAGAGATCTAGGGGTCGACACCGGGGAGCTGTTTTTT. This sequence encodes CSARDLGVDTGELFF.

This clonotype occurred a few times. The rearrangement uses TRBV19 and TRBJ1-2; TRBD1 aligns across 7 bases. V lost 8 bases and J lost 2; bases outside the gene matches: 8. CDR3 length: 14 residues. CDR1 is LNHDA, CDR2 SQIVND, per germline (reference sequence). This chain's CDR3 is CASLSDRANYGYTF. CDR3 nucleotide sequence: TGTGCCAGTCTATCAGACAGGGCGAACTATGGCTACACCTTC.

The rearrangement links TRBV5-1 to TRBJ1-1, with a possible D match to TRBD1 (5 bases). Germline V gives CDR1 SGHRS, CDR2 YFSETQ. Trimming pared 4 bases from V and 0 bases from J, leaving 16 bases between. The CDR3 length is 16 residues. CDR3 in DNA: TGCGCCAGCAGCCCGGGACTTGGCCCGGTGAACACTGAAGCTTTCTTT. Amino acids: CASSPGLGPVNTEAFF.

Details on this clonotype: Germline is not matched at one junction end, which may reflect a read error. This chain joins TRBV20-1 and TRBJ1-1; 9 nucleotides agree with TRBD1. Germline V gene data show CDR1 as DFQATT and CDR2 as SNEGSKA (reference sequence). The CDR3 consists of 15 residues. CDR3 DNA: TGCAGTTCTAGAGTCACAGGGGGCATTAACACTGAAGCTTTCTTT. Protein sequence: CSSRVTGGINTEAFF.

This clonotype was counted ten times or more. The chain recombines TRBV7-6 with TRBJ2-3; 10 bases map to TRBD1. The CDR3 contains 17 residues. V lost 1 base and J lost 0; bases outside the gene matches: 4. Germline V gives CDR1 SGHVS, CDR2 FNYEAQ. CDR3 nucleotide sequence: TGTGCCAGCAGCTTAGAAGGGACAGGGGCAAGCACAGATACGCAGTATTTT. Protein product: CASSLEGTGASTDTQYF.

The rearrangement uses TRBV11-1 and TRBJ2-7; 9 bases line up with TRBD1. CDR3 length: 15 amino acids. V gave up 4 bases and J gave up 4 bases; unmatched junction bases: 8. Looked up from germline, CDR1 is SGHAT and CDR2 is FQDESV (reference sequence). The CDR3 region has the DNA TGTGCCAGCAGCTCCACAGGGGGCTCCGGGTACGAGCAGTACTTC. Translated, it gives CASSSTGGSGYEQYF.

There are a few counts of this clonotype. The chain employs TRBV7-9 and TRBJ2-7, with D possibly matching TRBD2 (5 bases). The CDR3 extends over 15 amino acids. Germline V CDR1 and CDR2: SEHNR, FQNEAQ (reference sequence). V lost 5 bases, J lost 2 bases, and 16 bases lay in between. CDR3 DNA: TGTGCCAGCAGCCTTGGACTTTCACCTACCTACGAGCAGTACTTC. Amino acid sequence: CASSLGLSPTYEQYF.

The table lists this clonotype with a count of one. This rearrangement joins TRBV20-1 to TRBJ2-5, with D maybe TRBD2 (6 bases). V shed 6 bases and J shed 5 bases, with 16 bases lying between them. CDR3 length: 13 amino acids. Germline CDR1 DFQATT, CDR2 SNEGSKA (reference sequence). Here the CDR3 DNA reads TGCAGTGCCCCCTCGGGAGCTGTGGAGACCCAGTACTTC. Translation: CSAPSGAVETQYF.

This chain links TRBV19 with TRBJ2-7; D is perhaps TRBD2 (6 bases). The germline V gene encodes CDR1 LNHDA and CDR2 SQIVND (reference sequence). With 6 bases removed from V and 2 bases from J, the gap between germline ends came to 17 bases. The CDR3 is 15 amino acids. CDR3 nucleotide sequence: TGTGCCAGTAGGAGGGGCGACGGGAGTACCTACGAGCAGTACTTC. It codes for CASRRGDGSTYEQYF.